The T cell receptor (beta chain) under discussion was sequenced for a study of shared clonotypes between healthy human individuals. Study context: CD8 memory received one plate per donor, CD8 naive two, CD4 memory three and CD4 naive three.

The germline CDR1 and CDR2 sequences are ENHRY and SYGVKD. V lost 3 bases to trimming and J lost 0 bases, with 9 bases between them. The CDR3 length is 16 residues. Each sorted subset replicate got 200 ng genomic DNA, approximately 27,000 genomes. In the study's own analysis: As immunoSEQ supplied junction-only sequences (without quality scores), filtering differed. Assay used: immunoSEQ multiplex PCR; TCRdb lists only in-frame clones, some missing. V and J calls and clone size follow that table, whereas D and trimming were derived from the DNA. The data contain some 2 million clones, about 95% of them singletons. The naive CD8 population came from CD45RO-negative cells selected for CCR7, without terminally differentiated effector memory CD45RA+ cells.

The specimen was naive CD8+ T cells sorted from blood. This clonotype originated in a young man in good health. This rearrangement joins TRBV10-3 to TRBJ2-6; D is ambiguous. CDR3 sequence: CAISDENPSGANVLTF. CDR3 DNA sequence: TGTGCCATCAGTGATGAGAATCCCTCTGGGGCCAACGTCCTGACTTTC.